The 11 T cell receptor beta chains presented below share a single source sample, sequenced in a study of identical twins. A single record per CDR3 protein comes from TCRdb applying MiXCR to the 5' RACE reads. Of some 730,000 distinct CDR3 sequences in the sample, around a sixth are singletons; the top ten hold 13%. This sample was shared with a second study, whose subject was T cells expressing NK-cell markers.

Material: PBMCs. Receptors were obtained from a woman between 18 and 29 years old in good health.

This clonotype was found a few times. The chain joins TRBV6-1 to TRBJ2-3, with TRBD2 as a possible D gene (6 bases). Looked up from germline, CDR1 is MNHNS and CDR2 is SASEGT. The CDR3 contains 14 residues. The V end was cut by 6 bases, the J end by 8 bases, with 18 bases between. The CDR3 here is CASSNEGPGGTQYF. The DNA of the CDR3 is TGTGCCAGCAGCAACGAGGGCCCCGGGGGTACGCAGTATTTT.

The chain recombines TRBV9 with TRBJ2-7, with D unresolved. The CDR3 is 14 residues long. Between the trimmed V and J ends, which lost 2 bases and 5 bases, there was a span of 14 bases. Germline V lookup: CDR1 SGDLS, CDR2 YYNGEE. The CDR3 nucleotides are TGTGCCAGCAGCGTGAGACTGGGAAGGGACGAGCAGTACTTC. Protein sequence: CASSVRLGRDEQYF.

There are a few counts of this clonotype. This sequence joins TRBV6-1 and TRBJ1-2, with TRBD1 matching 7 bases. Germline CDR1 reads MNHNS; CDR2 reads SASEGT. The CDR3 runs to 15 residues. The V and J ends lost 6 bases and 0 bases, in that order; junction bases with no gene match: 7. The CDR3 reads CASRADRRANYGYTF. CDR3 coding DNA: TGTGCCAGCAGGGCGGACAGGCGGGCTAACTATGGCTACACCTTC.

The chain recombines TRBV3-1 with TRBJ2-7; 8 bases line up with TRBD1. Germline V lookup: CDR1 LGHDT, CDR2 YNNKEL (reference sequence). J gave up 3 bases and V 8 bases, and 3 bases lay outside the gene matches. The CDR3 runs 12 residues. The CDR3 bases are TGTGCCAGCGGACAGGGTGGCTACGAGCAGTACTTC. It encodes CASGQGGYEQYF.

This clonotype turned up a few times. The chain employs TRBV6-5 and TRBJ1-6; 8 bases fit TRBD1. V trimming: 0 bases; J trimming: 6 bases; junction bases outside the gene matches: 4. From germline, CDR1 is MNHEY and CDR2 SVGAGI. CDR3 length equals 16 residues. CDR3: CASSYSGTGPNSPLHF. In nucleotides, the CDR3 is TGTGCCAGCAGTTACTCGGGGACAGGCCCTAATTCACCCCTCCACTTT.

This sequence joins TRBV7-8 and TRBJ2-5; TRBD1 is a possible D gene (6 bases). CDR3 length equals 15 residues. Between the trimmed V and J ends, which lost 1 base and 0 bases, there was a span of 9 bases. Looked up from germline, CDR1 is SGHVS and CDR2 is FQNEAQ. CDR3 protein: CASSLGTVHQETQYF. The CDR3 DNA reads as TGTGCCAGCAGCTTAGGGACAGTCCACCAAGAGACCCAGTACTTC.

This clonotype came up a few times. The chain combines TRBV7-9 with TRBJ1-1, with D maybe TRBD1 (6 bases). V was cut by 8 bases and J by 4 bases, with 20 bases left in between. CDR1 and CDR2 from the germline V gene are SEHNR and FQNEAQ (reference sequence). CDR3 length: 15 residues. CDR3 loop: CASRGGGGFPTEAFF. The CDR3 DNA reads as TGTGCCAGCCGCGGGGGGGGCGGATTCCCCACTGAAGCTTTCTTT. Supplemented by reference TRBV7-9 and TRBJ1-1, the full variable domain reads DTGVSQNPRHKITKRGQNVTFRCDPISEHNRLYWYRQTLGQGPEFLTYFQNEAQLEKSRLLSDRFSAERPKGSFSTLEIQRTEQGDSAMYLCASRGGGGFPTEAFFGQGTRLTVV.

The rearrangement uses TRBV7-2 and TRBJ2-7; D is possibly TRBD2 (5 bases). With 8 bases removed from V and 5 bases from J, the gap between germline ends came to 22 bases. This CDR3 region has 15 residues. Germline V gives CDR1 SGHTA, CDR2 FQGNSA. DNA for the CDR3: TGTGCCAGCGGGAGTACGCCTGTCTCTGGGAACGAGCAGTACTTC. Translating it yields CASGSTPVSGNEQYF.

The chain uses TRBV7-6 and TRBJ1-5, with TRBD1 as a possible D gene (5 bases). The CDR3 sequence is 15 residues long. Trimming cost V 4 bases and J 2 bases, with 12 bases left between them. CDR1 is SGHVS, CDR2 FNYEAQ, per germline. The DNA for the CDR3 is TGTGCCAGCAGCTCCCAGGGTGGAGGCAATCAGCCCCAGCATTTT. Translating it yields CASSSQGGGNQPQHF.

The chain joins TRBV5-1 to TRBJ2-3; D is unresolved. The V and J ends lost 0 bases and 5 bases respectively, with 13 bases between them. The CDR3 is 15 residues long. The V gene's germline CDR1 is SGHRS and CDR2 YFSETQ. The CDR3 DNA reads as TGCGCCAGCAGCTTGGCCCACCAGGCGTTAGATACGCAGTATTTT. Protein product: CASSLAHQALDTQYF.

The chain joins TRBV3-1 to TRBJ2-1, with D uncertain. The CDR3 runs to 16 residues. Germline assignment: CDR1 LGHDT and CDR2 YNNKEL (reference sequence). V lost 1 base to trimming and J lost 1 base, with 11 bases between them. The CDR3 is CASSQAGSGSYNEQFF. CDR3 bases: TGTGCCAGCAGCCAAGCTGGTAGTGGGTCCTACAATGAGCAGTTCTTC.